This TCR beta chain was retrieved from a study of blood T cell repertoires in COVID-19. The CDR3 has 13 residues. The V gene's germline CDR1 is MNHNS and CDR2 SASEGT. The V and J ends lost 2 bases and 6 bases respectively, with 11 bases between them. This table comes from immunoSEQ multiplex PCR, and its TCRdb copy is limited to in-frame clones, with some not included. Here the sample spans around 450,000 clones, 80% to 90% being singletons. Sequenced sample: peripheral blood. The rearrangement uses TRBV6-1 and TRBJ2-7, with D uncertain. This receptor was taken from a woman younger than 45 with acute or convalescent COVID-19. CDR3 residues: CASSENWAIEQYF. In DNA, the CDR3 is TGTGCCAGCAGTGAAAACTGGGCGATCGAGCAGTACTTC.